These 18 T cell receptor beta chains share one sample of origin, sequenced in a study of blood T cell repertoires in COVID-19. Clones were sequenced by immunoSEQ multiplex PCR, and TCRdb holds only the in-frame ones, with some missing. The data show some 120,000 clones, with approximately 80% seen just once and about a fifth held by the top ten. Sequencing input: peripheral blood. These receptors were taken from a man older than 75 with acute or convalescent COVID-19.

The V gene is TRBV4-1, the J gene TRBJ2-3, with 8 bases lining up with TRBD1. With V trimmed by 4 bases and J by 2 bases, 5 bases remained unmatched. The CDR3 extends over 15 amino acids. Germline assignment: CDR1 MGHRA and CDR2 YSYEKL. CDR3 bases: TGCGCCAGCAGCCGTGGGACAGGCACCACAGATACGCAGTATTTT. Encoded protein: CASSRGTGTTDTQYF.

This chain links TRBV6-2 or TRBV6-3 with TRBJ2-7; TRBD2 matches at 8 bases. Trimming took 5 bases from V and 0 from J; bases not matched to a gene: 3. Germline loops: CDR1 MNHEY, CDR2 SVGEGT. This CDR3 is built from 14 residues. Written as DNA, the CDR3 is TGTGCCAGCAGTGAGCGGGGGATCTCCTACGAGCAGTACTTC. The encoded protein is CASSERGISYEQYF.

The rearrangement joins TRBV5-1 to TRBJ2-3; the match to TRBD1 covers 9 bases. The germline V gene encodes CDR1 SGHRS and CDR2 YFSETQ. V was pared by 3 bases and J by 4 bases, with 9 bases of the junction left unmatched. The length of the CDR3 is 16 residues. Written as DNA, the CDR3 is TGCGCCAGCAGCTCCACAGGGGGCGCAACGGCAGATACGCAGTATTTT. Its translation is CASSSTGGATADTQYF.

The chain is built from TRBV19 and TRBJ2-2; TRBD1 matches 10 bases. Trimming cost V 9 bases and J 6 bases; bases outside gene matches: 7. The CDR3 is made up of 14 amino acids. In germline, CDR1 is LNHDA, CDR2 SQIVND (reference sequence). The CDR3 nucleotides are TGTGCCAGCTCCCGGACAGGGGGGTCCGGGGAGCTGTTTTTT. It encodes CASSRTGGSGELFF. Variable domain in full (rest from reference TRBV19 and TRBJ2-2): DGGITQSPKYLFRKEGQNVTLSCEQNLNHDAMYWYRQDPGQGLRLIYYSQIVNDFQKGDIAEGYSVSREKKESFPLTVTSAQKNPTAFYLCASSRTGGSGELFFGEGSRLTVL.

This chain uses TRBV12-3 or TRBV12-4 with TRBJ2-3, with D tentatively TRBD2 (5 bases). The V gene lost 6 bases and the J gene lost 7 bases, with 11 bases spanning the gap. The CDR3 consists of 12 residues. CDR3 sequence reads: CASREADNTQYF. In nucleotides, the CDR3 is TGTGCCAGCAGGGAGGCGGATAATACGCAGTATTTT.

The genes are TRBV5-6 and TRBJ1-1; D unclear. Germline lookup yields CDR1 SGHDT and CDR2 YYEEEE. V was pared by 2 bases and J by 1 base, with 15 bases between. This CDR3 spans 16 amino acids. The CDR3, as DNA: TGTGCCAGCAGCTTTGGGCCACAAGGGAGGAACACTGAAGCTTTCTTT. This translates into CASSFGPQGRNTEAFF.

The gene calls are TRBV24-1 and TRBJ1-2, with TRBD1 identical over 9 bases. V shed 4 bases and J 7 bases; nucleotides not matched to a gene: 6. Germline assignment: CDR1 KGHDR and CDR2 SFDVKD. CDR3 length equals 14 residues. In DNA form, the CDR3 reads TGTGCCACCAGTGAGGGGGACAGGGTTGGTGGCTACACCTTC. Protein sequence: CATSEGDRVGGYTF.

This rearrangement joins TRBV5-1 to TRBJ2-1, with 10 bases fitting TRBD2. V lost 4 bases and J lost 4; bases outside the gene matches: 8. This CDR3 region has 16 residues. Germline values: CDR1 SGHRS, CDR2 YFSETQ. The CDR3 sequence: CASSLDGTSAYNEQFF. The CDR3 region has the DNA TGCGCCAGCAGCCTGGACGGGACTAGCGCATACAATGAGCAGTTCTTC.

V is TRBV5-1 and J is TRBJ1-4; TRBD1 matches 8 bases. CDR1 is SGHRS and CDR2 is YFSETQ in the germline V gene. CDR3 length: 16 residues. V was clipped by 4 bases and J by 0 bases; unmatched bases: 5. The CDR3 region has the DNA TGCGCCAGCAGCCGGGACAGGACTGCAACTAATGAAAAACTGTTTTTT. Translation: CASSRDRTATNEKLFF. The variable domain in full, with the rest retrieved from reference TRBV5-1 and TRBJ1-4, is KAGVTQTPRYLIKTRGQQVTLSCSPISGHRSVSWYQQTPGQGLQFLFEYFSETQRNKGNFPGRFSGRQFSNSRSEMNVSTLELGDSALYLCASSRDRTATNEKLFFGSGTQLSVL.

The chain recombines TRBV4-1 with TRBJ1-1; D not resolved. Germline V gene data show CDR1 as MGHRA and CDR2 as YSYEKL. The CDR3 runs to 13 residues. V gave up 2 bases and J gave up 8 bases, with 12 bases separating them. CDR3: CASSQTVYVEAFF. The CDR3 DNA sequence: TGCGCCAGCAGCCAAACAGTTTACGTAGAAGCTTTCTTT.

The chain joins TRBV18 to TRBJ1-2; the match to TRBD1 covers 10 bases. The trim removed 2 bases at V and 8 bases at J, leaving 5 bases unmatched. Germline assignment: CDR1 KGHSH and CDR2 LQKENI. The CDR3 runs 14 residues. This CDR3 reads CASSPRDRGDGYTF. The CDR3 bases are TGTGCCAGCTCACCAAGGGACAGGGGTGACGGCTACACCTTC.

The chain couples TRBV24-1 to TRBJ2-1; possible D gene TRBD2, 6 bases. V gave up 5 bases and J gave up 5 bases, with 15 bases separating them. CDR3 length: 15 amino acids. Germline V gene lookup returns CDR1 KGHDR and CDR2 SFDVKD. The CDR3 bases are TGTGCCACCAGTGGTACCGCGGGGCAGAACAATGAGCAGTTCTTC. Its protein is CATSGTAGQNNEQFF.

The J gene is TRBJ2-2, the V gene TRBV27; D gene uncertain. The CDR3 is 14 amino acids. V gave up 4 bases and J gave up 4 bases, with 10 bases separating them. Germline loops: CDR1 MNHEY, CDR2 SMNVEV (reference sequence). CDR3 protein: CASSSQPSTGELFF. CDR3 DNA sequence: TGTGCCAGCAGTTCCCAACCTAGCACCGGGGAGCTGTTTTTT.

This clone was observed a handful of times. The chain joins TRBV9 to TRBJ2-3; D might be TRBD2 (5 bases). The germline CDR1 and CDR2 sequences are SGDLS and YYNGEE. The V gene lost 4 bases and the J gene lost 2 bases, with 11 bases spanning the gap. There are 14 residues in the CDR3. CDR3 bases: TGTGCCAGCAGCCTATTTAGCGACACAGATACGCAGTATTTT. As protein: CASSLFSDTDTQYF.

The genes are TRBV6-1 and TRBJ1-2; D not resolved. The V end lost 0 bases, the J end lost 5 bases, and 10 bases lay between the germline ends. CDR1 is MNHNS, CDR2 SASEGT, per germline. The CDR3 is 14 amino acids. The CDR3 is CASSEAGRLYGYTF. The DNA for the CDR3 is TGTGCCAGCAGTGAAGCAGGCAGGTTGTATGGCTACACCTTC.

This chain uses TRBV10-3 with TRBJ2-2, with 8 bases lining up with TRBD1. J lost 6 bases, V lost 6 bases, and 6 bases had no gene match. CDR3 length: 14 amino acids. Germline values: CDR1 ENHRY, CDR2 SYGVKD. The CDR3 DNA follows: TGTGCCATCAGATACGAGGACAGGGCCGGGGAGCTGTTTTTT. Protein: CAIRYEDRAGELFF.

The chain has TRBV2 and TRBJ2-7; 7 nucleotides line up with TRBD2. Germline CDR1 reads SNHLY; CDR2 reads FYNNEI. J was trimmed by 7 bases and V by 2 bases; bases with no gene match: 17. The CDR3 is 17 amino acids. CDR3 sequence reads: CASSELARLADPWEQYF. The CDR3 coding sequence is TGTGCCAGCAGTGAACTGGCTCGGCTAGCGGACCCATGGGAGCAGTACTTC.

The V and J genes are TRBV27 and TRBJ2-2; no definite D call. Trimming removed 3 bases at V and 4 bases at J, with 12 bases between. The CDR3 totals 15 residues. Germline-derived CDR1 and CDR2 are MNHEY and SMNVEV (reference sequence). CDR3 coding DNA: TGTGCCAGCAGTTTTAAACCCGGTGCCACCGGGGAGCTGTTTTTT. It translates to CASSFKPGATGELFF.